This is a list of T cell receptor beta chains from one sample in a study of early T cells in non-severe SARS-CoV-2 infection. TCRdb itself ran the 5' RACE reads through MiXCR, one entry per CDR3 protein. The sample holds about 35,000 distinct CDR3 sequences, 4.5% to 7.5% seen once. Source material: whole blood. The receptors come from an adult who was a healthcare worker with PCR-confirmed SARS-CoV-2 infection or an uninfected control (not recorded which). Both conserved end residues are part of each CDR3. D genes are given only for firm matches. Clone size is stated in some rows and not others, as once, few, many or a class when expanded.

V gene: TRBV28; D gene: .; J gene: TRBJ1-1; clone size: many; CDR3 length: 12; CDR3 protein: CASSQGTGEAFF; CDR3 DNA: TGTGCCAGCAGCCAAGGTACGGGAGAAGCTTTCTTT
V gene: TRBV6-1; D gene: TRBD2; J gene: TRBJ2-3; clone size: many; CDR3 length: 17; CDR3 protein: CASSEWPAGAVADTQYF; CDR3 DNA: TGTGCCAGCAGTGAGTGGCCTGCGGGAGCCGTCGCAGATACGCAGTATTTT
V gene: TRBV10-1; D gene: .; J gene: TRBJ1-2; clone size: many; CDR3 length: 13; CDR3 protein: CASSAGVNYGYTF; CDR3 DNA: TGCGCCAGCAGTGCAGGCGTTAACTATGGCTACACCTTC
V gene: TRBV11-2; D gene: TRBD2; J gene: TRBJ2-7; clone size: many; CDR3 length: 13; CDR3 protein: CASSLNGGYEQYF; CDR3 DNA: TGTGCCAGCAGCTTAAACGGGGGGTACGAGCAGTACTTC
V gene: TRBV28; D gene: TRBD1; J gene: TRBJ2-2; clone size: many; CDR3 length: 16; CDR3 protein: CASSLWTGGNTGELFF; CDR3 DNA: TGTGCCAGCAGTTTATGGACAGGGGGCAACACCGGGGAGCTGTTTTTT
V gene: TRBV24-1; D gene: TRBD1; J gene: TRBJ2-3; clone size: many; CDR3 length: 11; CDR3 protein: CATGTADTQYF; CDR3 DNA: TGTGCCACCGGGACAGCAGATACGCAGTATTTT
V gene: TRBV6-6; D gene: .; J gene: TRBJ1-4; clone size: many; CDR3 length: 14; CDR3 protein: CASSYGQPNEKLFF; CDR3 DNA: TGTGCCAGCAGTTATGGACAGCCTAATGAAAAACTGTTTTTT
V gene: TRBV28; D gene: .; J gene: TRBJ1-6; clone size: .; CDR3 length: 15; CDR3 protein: CASLHRDSYNSPLHF; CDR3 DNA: TGTGCCAGCCTCCACCGGGACTCCTATAATTCACCCCTCCACTTT
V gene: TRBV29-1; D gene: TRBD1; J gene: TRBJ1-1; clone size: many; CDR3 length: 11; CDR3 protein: CSAEDRRKAFF; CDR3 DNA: TGCAGCGCCGAGGACAGGCGGAAAGCTTTCTTT
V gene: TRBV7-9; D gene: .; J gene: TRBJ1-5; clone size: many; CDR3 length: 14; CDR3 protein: CASSDGTGNQPQHF; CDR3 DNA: TGTGCCAGCAGCGACGGGACGGGCAATCAGCCCCAGCATTTT
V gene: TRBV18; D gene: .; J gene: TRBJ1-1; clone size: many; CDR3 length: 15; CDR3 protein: CASSPVGDTNTEAFF; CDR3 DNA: TGTGCCAGCTCACCAGTAGGCGACACGAACACTGAAGCTTTCTTT
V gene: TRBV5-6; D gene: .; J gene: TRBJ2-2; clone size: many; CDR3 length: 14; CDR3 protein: CASSLDLNTGELFF; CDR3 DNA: TGTGCCAGCAGCTTGGATTTGAACACCGGGGAGCTGTTTTTT
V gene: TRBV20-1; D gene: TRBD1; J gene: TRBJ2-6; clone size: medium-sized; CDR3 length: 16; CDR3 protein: CSAHQGQPSGANVLTF; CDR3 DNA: TGCAGTGCCCACCAGGGACAGCCCTCTGGGGCCAACGTCCTGACTTTC
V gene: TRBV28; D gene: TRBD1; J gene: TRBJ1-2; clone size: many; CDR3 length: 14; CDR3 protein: CASSSPTGAWGYTF; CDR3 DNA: TGTGCCAGCAGTTCACCTACAGGGGCCTGGGGCTACACCTTC
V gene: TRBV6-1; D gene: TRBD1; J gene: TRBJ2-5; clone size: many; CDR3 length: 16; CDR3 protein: CASSVMGQGIQETQYF; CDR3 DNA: TGTGCCAGCAGTGTAATGGGACAGGGTATACAAGAGACCCAGTACTTC
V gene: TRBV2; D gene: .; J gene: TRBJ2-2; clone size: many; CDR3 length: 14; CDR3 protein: CASSEAGNTGELFF; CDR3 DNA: TGTGCCAGCAGTGAAGCGGGTAACACCGGGGAGCTGTTTTTT
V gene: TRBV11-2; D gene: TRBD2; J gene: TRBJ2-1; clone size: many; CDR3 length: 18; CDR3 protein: CASSTGLAGGPSYNEQFF; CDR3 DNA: TGTGCCAGCAGCACGGGACTAGCGGGAGGGCCTTCCTACAATGAGCAGTTCTTC
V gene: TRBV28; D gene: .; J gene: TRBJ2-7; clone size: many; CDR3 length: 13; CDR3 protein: CANPWGSPYEQYF; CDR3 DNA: TGTGCCAACCCTTGGGGGTCACCCTACGAGCAGTACTTC
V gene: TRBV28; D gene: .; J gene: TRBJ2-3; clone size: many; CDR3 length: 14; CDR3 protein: CASSFDKLTDTQYF; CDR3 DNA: TGTGCCAGCAGTTTCGACAAACTCACAGATACGCAGTATTTT
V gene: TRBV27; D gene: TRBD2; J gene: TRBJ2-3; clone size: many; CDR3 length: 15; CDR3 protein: CASSSRRGGRDTQYF; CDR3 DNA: TGTGCCAGCAGTTCCCGCCGGGGAGGGAGAGATACGCAGTATTTT
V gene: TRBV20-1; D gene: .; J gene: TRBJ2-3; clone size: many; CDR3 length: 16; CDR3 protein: CSVANPGFSGTDTQYF; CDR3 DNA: TGCAGTGTCGCGAACCCAGGCTTCTCAGGCACAGATACGCAGTATTTT
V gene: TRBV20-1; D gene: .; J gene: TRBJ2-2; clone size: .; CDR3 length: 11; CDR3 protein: CSAGDTGELFF; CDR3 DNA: TGCAGTGCTGGAGACACCGGGGAGCTGTTTTTT
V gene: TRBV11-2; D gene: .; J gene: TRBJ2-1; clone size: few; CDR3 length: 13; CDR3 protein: CASSLKQGTTERF; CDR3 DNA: TGTGCCAGCAGCTTAAAACAGGGGACTACCGAACGCTTC
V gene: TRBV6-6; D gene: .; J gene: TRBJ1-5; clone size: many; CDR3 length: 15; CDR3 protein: CASSYGIQYNQPQHF; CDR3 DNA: TGTGCCAGCAGTTACGGGATACAGTACAATCAGCCCCAGCATTTT
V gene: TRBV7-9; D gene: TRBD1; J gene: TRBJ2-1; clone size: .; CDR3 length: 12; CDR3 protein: CASSGQGFEQFF; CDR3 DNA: TGTGCCAGCAGCGGACAGGGGTTCGAGCAGTTCTTC
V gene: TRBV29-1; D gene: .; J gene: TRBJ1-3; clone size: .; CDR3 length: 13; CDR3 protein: CSTESDPTNTIYF; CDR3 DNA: TGCAGCACAGAGAGCGATCCGACTAACACCATATATTTT
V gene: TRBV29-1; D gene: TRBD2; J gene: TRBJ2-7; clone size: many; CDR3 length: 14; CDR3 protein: CSVIGLAGQYEQYF; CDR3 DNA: TGCAGCGTTATCGGACTAGCGGGGCAGTACGAGCAGTACTTC
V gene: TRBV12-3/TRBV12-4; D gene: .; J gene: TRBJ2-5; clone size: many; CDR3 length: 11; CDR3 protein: CASSFRETQYF; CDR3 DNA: TGTGCCAGCAGTTTTAGGGAGACCCAGTACTTC
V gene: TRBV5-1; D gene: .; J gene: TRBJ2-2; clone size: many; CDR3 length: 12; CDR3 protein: CASSLDTGELFF; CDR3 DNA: TGCGCCAGCAGCCTTGACACCGGGGAGCTGTTTTTT
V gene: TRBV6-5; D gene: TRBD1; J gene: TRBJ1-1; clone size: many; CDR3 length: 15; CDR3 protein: CASRHYDRDNTEAFF; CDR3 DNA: TGTGCCAGCAGACATTACGACAGGGATAACACTGAAGCTTTCTTT
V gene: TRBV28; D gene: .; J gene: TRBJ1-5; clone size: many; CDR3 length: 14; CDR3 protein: CASKGIQSNQPQHF; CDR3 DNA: TGTGCCAGCAAGGGGATTCAAAGCAATCAGCCCCAGCATTTT
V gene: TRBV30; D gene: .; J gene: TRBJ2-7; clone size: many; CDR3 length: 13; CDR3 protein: CAWSRNRAGEQYF; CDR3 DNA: TGTGCCTGGAGTAGAAACAGGGCAGGCGAGCAGTACTTC
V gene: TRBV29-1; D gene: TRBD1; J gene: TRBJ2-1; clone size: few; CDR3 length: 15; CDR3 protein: CSVEGIGQGYNEQFF; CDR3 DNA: TGCAGCGTTGAAGGAATAGGACAGGGCTACAATGAGCAGTTCTTC
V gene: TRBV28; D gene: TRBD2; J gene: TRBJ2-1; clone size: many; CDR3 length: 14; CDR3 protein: CASSLAGGYNEQFF; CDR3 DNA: TGTGCCAGCAGTCTAGCGGGAGGCTACAATGAGCAGTTCTTC
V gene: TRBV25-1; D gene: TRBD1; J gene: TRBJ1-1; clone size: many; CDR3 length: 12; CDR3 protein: CASWDRGTEAFF; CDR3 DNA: TGTGCCAGCTGGGACAGGGGCACTGAAGCTTTCTTT
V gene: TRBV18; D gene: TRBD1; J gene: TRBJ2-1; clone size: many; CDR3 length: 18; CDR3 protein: CASSPERTGVQTYNEQFF; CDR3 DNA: TGTGCCAGCTCACCAGAAAGGACAGGGGTTCAGACATACAATGAGCAGTTCTTC
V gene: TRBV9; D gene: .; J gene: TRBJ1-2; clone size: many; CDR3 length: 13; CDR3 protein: CASSPTANYGYTF; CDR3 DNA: TGTGCCAGCAGCCCAACAGCTAACTATGGCTACACCTTC
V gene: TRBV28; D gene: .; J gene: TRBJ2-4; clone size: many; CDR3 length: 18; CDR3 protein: CASTSSGFRGWGKNIQYF; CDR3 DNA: TGTGCCAGCACCTCTTCGGGGTTCAGGGGCTGGGGAAAAAACATTCAGTACTTC
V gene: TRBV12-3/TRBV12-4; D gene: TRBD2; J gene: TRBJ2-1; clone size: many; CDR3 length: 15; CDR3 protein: CASTLEASGYNEQFF; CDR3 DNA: TGTGCCAGCACCCTGGAGGCTAGCGGTTACAATGAGCAGTTCTTC
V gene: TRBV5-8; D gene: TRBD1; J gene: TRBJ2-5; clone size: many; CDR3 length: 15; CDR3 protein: CASSWWTGGDETQYF; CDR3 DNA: TGTGCCAGCAGCTGGTGGACAGGGGGCGATGAGACCCAGTACTTC
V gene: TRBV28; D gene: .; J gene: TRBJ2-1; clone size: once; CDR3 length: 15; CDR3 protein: CASTLLTRDHNEQFF; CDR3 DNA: TGTGCCAGCACTCTCCTCACGAGGGACCACAATGAGCAGTTCTTC
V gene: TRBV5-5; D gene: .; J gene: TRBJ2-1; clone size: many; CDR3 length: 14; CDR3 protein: CASSARGGRNEQFF; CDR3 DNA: TGTGCCAGCAGCGCAAGGGGGGGACGGAATGAGCAGTTCTTC